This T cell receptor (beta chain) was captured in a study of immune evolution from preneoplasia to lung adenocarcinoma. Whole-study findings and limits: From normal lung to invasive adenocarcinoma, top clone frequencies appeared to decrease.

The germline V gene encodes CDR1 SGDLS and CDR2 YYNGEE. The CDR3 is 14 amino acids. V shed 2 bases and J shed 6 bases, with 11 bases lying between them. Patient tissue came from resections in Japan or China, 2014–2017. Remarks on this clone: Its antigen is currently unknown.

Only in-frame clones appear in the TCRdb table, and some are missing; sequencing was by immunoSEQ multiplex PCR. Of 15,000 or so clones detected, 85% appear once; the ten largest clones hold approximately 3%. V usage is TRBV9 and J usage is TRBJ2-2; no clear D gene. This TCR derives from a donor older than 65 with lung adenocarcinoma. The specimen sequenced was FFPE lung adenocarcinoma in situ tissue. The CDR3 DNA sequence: TGTGCCAGCAGCGTTCGGCCGGCCGCCGGGGAGCTGTTTTTT. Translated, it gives CASSVRPAAGELFF.